Reported below is one TCR beta chain. This receptor's antigen is unknown. Base qualities are missing; no much larger clone stands one base away. This entry is derived from a study of OX40 agonist ivuxolimab in advanced cancers. Regarding the complete study: Ivuxolimab was a fully human IgG2 agonistic monoclonal antibody targeting the costimulatory receptor OX40 (CD134). In the dose-escalation cohort, approximately 80% of patients were male, and the mean age was roughly 60 years with a range of about 20 to 90. Prior anti-PD-1, anti-PD-L1 or anti-CTLA-4 therapy was permitted, and 40% of dose-escalation patients had received checkpoint inhibitors. Intravenous ivuxolimab was administered to patients every 2 weeks at six dose levels: 0.01, 0.1, 0.3, 1.5, 3 and 10 mg/kg. Among the approximately 54 dose-escalation patients, some 20 had hepatocellular carcinoma, around 15 melanoma, 9 renal cell carcinoma and 9 head and neck cancer. Partial responses occurred in three dose-escalation patients: two with cutaneous melanoma and one with hepatocellular carcinoma. The paper describes the monotherapy dose-escalation part (N of about 47 patients) of the phase I trial of ivuxolimab. Peripheral TCRbeta sequencing aimed to test whether ivuxolimab altered TCR sequence diversity and caused clonal T-cell expansion. Findings and caveats that apply to the study as a whole: In the 0.1-3.0 mg/kg groups, partial responders had among the lowest normalized peripheral clonal expansion, particularly in CD8+ T cells. Low levels of normalized T-cell clonal expansion were also seen in some patients who did not respond. At doses of 0.1 to 3.0 mg/kg, clonal expansion of both CD4+ and CD8+ blood T cells was observed from baseline to week 6. After ivuxolimab, CD8+ T cells had more expanded clones than CD4+ T cells on average. Antigen specificity was not determined for the clonally expanded peripheral T cells.

The trial excluded patients who had a history of autoimmune disease or who were on systemic immunosuppression. In every dose cohort, peripheral blood was drawn for TCR sequencing at baseline, cycle 4 day 1, and cycle 7 day 1. Samples came from an open-label, multicenter, first-in-human phase I dose-escalation trial of ivuxolimab. The trial enrolled adults with locally advanced or metastatic head and neck squamous cell, hepatocellular, melanoma or renal cell carcinoma. Before TCR sequencing, CD4+ T cells and CD8+ T cells from peripheral blood were sorted into separate populations. From the germline V gene, CDR1 is MDHEN and CDR2 is SYDVKM. The V end loses 5 bases and the J end loses 8 bases, and a stretch of 18 bases separates them. From its cysteine to its phenylalanine, the CDR3 spans 14 amino acids. Only the CDR3 part of the read is kept: 42 bases, read in frame from the first base. For sequencing of the TCRbeta CDR3 region, genomic DNA was extracted from the sorted cells. The immunoSEQ Assay was used to sequence the TCRbeta CDR3 regions. TCRdb took over this immuneACCESS table, retaining in-frame rearrangements with V and J assigned. Such tables are incomplete; in checked studies, under half of the missing clones stem from an unresolved V gene, and the remainder is unexplained. In all, the sample holds roughly 80,000 clones, and 85% of those were seen once. Of the sample, less than 2.5% is held by the ten largest clones.

Sequenced here: CD4+ or CD8+ T cells sorted from blood, sampled in a trial of the OX40 agonist ivuxolimab. The sequence was collected from an adult with an advanced solid tumor such as melanoma, head and neck, liver or kidney cancer. Recombination joined TRBV28 with TRBJ1-2; TRBD1 is perhaps the D gene, given 5 matching bases. This receptor has the CDR3 CASSDSPGESGYTF. Read as DNA, the sequence is TGTGCCAGCAGTGATTCTCCGGGGGAATCAGGCTACACCTTC.